This T cell receptor (beta chain) was captured in a study of T cells after yellow fever vaccination. Via MiXCR, TCRdb re-called the 5' RACE reads, giving one row per CDR3 protein. This sample has roughly 96,000 distinct CDR3 sequences, with approximately 9% found just once. The germline V gene encodes CDR1 MGHRA and CDR2 YSYEKL. V dropped 0 bases and J dropped 8 bases, with 8 bases sitting between them. This CDR3 region has 13 residues. The sequence derives from a man aged 18 to 30 who received the YFV17D yellow fever vaccine. The starting material was CD8+ T cells not binding an NS4B(214-222) dextramer, sorted from PBMCs, obtained about 2 weeks after the first yellow fever vaccination. The chain recombines TRBV4-1 with TRBJ2-1; a weak D match, TRBD2 (5 bases). The CDR3 DNA reads as TGCGCCAGCAGCCAAGAAGCCGGGGATGAGCAGTTCTTC. Its translation: CASSQEAGDEQFF.